This note documents a single TCR beta chain sequence. The data belong to a study of CD8+CD57+ T cells in acquired aplastic anemia. Using genomic DNA as the template, TCR beta VDJ and CDR3 profiling was carried out. TCRdb passed the reads through MiXCR, listing each CDR3 protein once. This table has about 160,000 distinct CDR3 sequences, roughly 47% appearing once. The CDR3 covers 13 residues. Trimming took off 2 bases at V and 3 bases at J, with 10 bases between the two ends. In germline, CDR1 is DFQATT, CDR2 SNEGSKA (reference sequence). The chain combines TRBV20-1 with TRBJ1-1, with a weak D call TRBD1 (5 bases). The sample was sorted CD4+, CD8+, or CD8+CD57+ T cells (not recorded which) from PBMCs. The receptor's source is a human donor in good health. The CDR3 DNA reads as TGCAGTGCTAGACGGGGGATGGACACTGAAGCTTTCTTT. Its protein product is CSARRGMDTEAFF.